Listed below are T cell receptor beta chains from one sample, sequenced in a study of response to subunit inactivated influenza vaccine. One entry per CDR3 protein results from TCRdb running MiXCR on the RT-PCR reads. The table includes hundreds of thousands of distinct CDR3 sequences, around 11% detected once. A further study also used this sample, focusing on T cells expressing NK-cell markers.

The starting material was PBMCs from blood, obtained on the day of vaccination. These receptors all stem from a man aged 50 to 60 who received an inactivated influenza vaccine. CDR3s include the opening cysteine and the closing phenylalanine or tryptophan. Fields, in order: clone size, D gene, V gene, J gene, CDR3 length, CDR3 DNA, CDR3 protein. D genes are given only for firm matches. Clone size, where shown, is once, few, many, or a class for clones that have expanded.

size: -
D: TRBD1
V: TRBV12-3/TRBV12-4
J: TRBJ2-2
length: 17
DNA: TGTGCCAGCAGCCCCGAAGGGGGCAGGGGGCAGGCCGGGGAGCTGTTTTTT
CDR3: CASSPEGGRGQAGELFF

size: few
D: -
V: TRBV12-3/TRBV12-4
J: TRBJ1-2
length: 11
DNA: TGTGCCAGCAGTTTAGGTGGGACGGAAACCTTC
CDR3: CASSLGGTETF

size: -
D: TRBD1
V: TRBV5-1
J: TRBJ2-3
length: 15
DNA: TGCGCCAGCAGCTTCCAGGGGGCTCAGACAGATACGCAGTATTTT
CDR3: CASSFQGAQTDTQYF

size: few
D: -
V: TRBV19
J: TRBJ2-2
length: 16
DNA: TGTGCCAGTACCCGAAACAGCGACGCGAACACCGGGGAGCTGTTTTTT
CDR3: CASTRNSDANTGELFF

size: few
D: -
V: TRBV14
J: TRBJ2-3
length: 14
DNA: TGTGCCAGCAGACGGGGACTCAGCACAGATACGCAGTATTTT
CDR3: CASRRGLSTDTQYF

size: -
D: -
V: TRBV29-1
J: TRBJ2-3
length: 14
DNA: TGCAGCGTTGAGGGGGGTGCCACTGGCTTAGCGCAGTATTTT
CDR3: CSVEGGATGLAQYF

size: few
D: -
V: TRBV3-1
J: TRBJ1-6
length: 13
DNA: TGTGCCAGCAGGCCCGGGAGTACCTCACCCCTCCACTTT
CDR3: CASRPGSTSPLHF

size: -
D: TRBD2
V: TRBV24-1
J: TRBJ2-5
length: 12
DNA: TGTGCCACCAGTGTCGGGGGGGAGACCCAGTACTTC
CDR3: CATSVGGETQYF

size: -
D: -
V: TRBV6-2/TRBV6-3
J: TRBJ2-6
length: 14
DNA: TGTGCCAGCAGTGACCACTCTGGGGCCAACGTCCTGACTTTC
CDR3: CASSDHSGANVLTF

size: many
D: TRBD1
V: TRBV5-1
J: TRBJ1-5
length: 15
DNA: TGCGCCAGCAGCTTCACAGGGGCAAGCAATCAGCCCCAGCATTTT
CDR3: CASSFTGASNQPQHF

size: many
D: -
V: TRBV7-2
J: TRBJ1-2
length: 14
DNA: TGTGCCAGCAGCTTAGGTGGGGCTAACTATGGCTACACCTTC
CDR3: CASSLGGANYGYTF

size: -
D: TRBD1
V: TRBV6-2/TRBV6-3
J: TRBJ1-4
length: 15
DNA: TGTGCCAGCAGTCGGACAGGCGCGCAAGGTGAAAAACTGTTTTTT
CDR3: CASSRTGAQGEKLFF

size: -
D: -
V: TRBV18
J: TRBJ1-6
length: 14
DNA: TGTGCCAGCTCACCATCGGGGGCTAATTCACCCCTCCACTTT
CDR3: CASSPSGANSPLHF

size: -
D: TRBD2
V: TRBV20-1
J: TRBJ2-5
length: 15
DNA: TGCAGTGCTAGAGTGCTAGCGGATAGGGGAGAGACCCAGTACTTC
CDR3: CSARVLADRGETQYF

size: -
D: TRBD2
V: TRBV20-1
J: TRBJ2-1
length: 19
DNA: TGCAGTGCTAGAACGGCCTTAGTAGCGGGGGTGAGCTCCTACAATGAGCAGTTCTTC
CDR3: CSARTALVAGVSSYNEQFF

size: -
D: TRBD2
V: TRBV6-1
J: TRBJ2-1
length: 15
DNA: TGTGCCAGCAGACCGGGACTAGCGTCTTACAATGAGCAGTTCTTC
CDR3: CASRPGLASYNEQFF

size: -
D: -
V: TRBV5-4
J: TRBJ2-2
length: 12
DNA: TGTGCCAGCAGCGGGGGACCCGGGGAGCTGTTTTTT
CDR3: CASSGGPGELFF

size: -
D: -
V: TRBV5-1
J: TRBJ1-1
length: 14
DNA: TGCGCCAGCAGCTTGGTAACAGCGAACACTGAAGCTTTCTTT
CDR3: CASSLVTANTEAFF

size: -
D: -
V: TRBV12-3/TRBV12-4
J: TRBJ1-1
length: 14
DNA: TGTGCCAGCAGTACGTTGACCAGGAGCACTGAAGCTTTCTTT
CDR3: CASSTLTRSTEAFF

size: many
D: -
V: TRBV24-1
J: TRBJ2-1
length: 15
DNA: TGTGCCACCAGTGATAGGACACCCCTTTACAATGAGCAGTTCTTC
CDR3: CATSDRTPLYNEQFF

size: many
D: -
V: TRBV7-2
J: TRBJ2-7
length: 14
DNA: TGTGCCAGCAGCTTACGGCAGGGGGGCTACGAGCAGTACTTC
CDR3: CASSLRQGGYEQYF

size: -
D: -
V: TRBV28
J: TRBJ1-5
length: 15
DNA: TGTGCCAGCATCGCAACCGGGGGTCGGGGGCAGCCCCAGCATTTT
CDR3: CASIATGGRGQPQHF

size: many
D: -
V: TRBV28
J: TRBJ2-4
length: 10
DNA: TGTGCCAGCAGTTCCTCGGTACAGTACTTC
CDR3: CASSSSVQYF

size: -
D: -
V: TRBV4-1
J: TRBJ2-2
length: 15
DNA: TGCGCCAGCAGCCAAGAGGGACTCACGACCGGGGAGCTGTTTTTT
CDR3: CASSQEGLTTGELFF

size: -
D: -
V: TRBV27
J: TRBJ1-2
length: 13
DNA: TGTGCCAGCGGCTACTCAGGGTCCTATGGCTACACCTTC
CDR3: CASGYSGSYGYTF

size: -
D: -
V: TRBV6-6
J: TRBJ1-1
length: 13
DNA: TGTGCCAGCATCGGACCGACGAACACTGAAGCTTTCTTT
CDR3: CASIGPTNTEAFF

size: few
D: TRBD2
V: TRBV11-2
J: TRBJ2-3
length: 17
DNA: TGTGCCAGCAGCCCCTTAAGCGGGAGTTCACCCCCAGATACGCAGTATTTT
CDR3: CASSPLSGSSPPDTQYF

size: many
D: -
V: TRBV5-1
J: TRBJ2-5
length: 14
DNA: TGCGCCAGCAGCTTGGCGGCAGGGCAAGAGACCCAGTACTTC
CDR3: CASSLAAGQETQYF

size: -
D: -
V: TRBV18
J: TRBJ2-4
length: 13
DNA: TGTGCCAGCTCACCCACGGAGAAAAACATTCAGTACTTC
CDR3: CASSPTEKNIQYF

size: few
D: -
V: TRBV4-3
J: TRBJ2-7
length: 16
DNA: TGCGCCAGCAGCCAAGATTTAGGGGGCGGGATCTACGAGCAGTACTTC
CDR3: CASSQDLGGGIYEQYF

size: many
D: -
V: TRBV20-1
J: TRBJ1-1
length: 13
DNA: TGCAGTGCTAGAGGACAGATTAACACTGAAGCTTTCTTT
CDR3: CSARGQINTEAFF

size: -
D: -
V: TRBV30
J: TRBJ2-5
length: 15
DNA: TGTGCCTGGTCAACGGGGCAGGTTGGGGAGGAGACCCAGTACTTC
CDR3: CAWSTGQVGEETQYF

size: -
D: TRBD2
V: TRBV7-9
J: TRBJ2-3
length: 15
DNA: TGTGCCAGCAGCTGGGGGGGGGACCACACAGATACGCAGTATTTT
CDR3: CASSWGGDHTDTQYF

size: -
D: -
V: TRBV29-1
J: TRBJ2-7
length: 11
DNA: TGCAGCGTTGGGGGGTTCAACGAGCAGTACTTC
CDR3: CSVGGFNEQYF

size: -
D: TRBD2
V: TRBV20-1
J: TRBJ2-3
length: 15
DNA: TGCAGTGCTCCGGGACTAGCGGACAACACAGATACGCAGTATTTT
CDR3: CSAPGLADNTDTQYF

size: -
D: -
V: TRBV6-5
J: TRBJ1-2
length: 13
DNA: TGTGCCAGCAGTTACTACAACGGGGTCGGCTACACCTTC
CDR3: CASSYYNGVGYTF

size: -
D: TRBD2
V: TRBV27
J: TRBJ2-5
length: 15
DNA: TGTGCCAGCAGATCCTGGACTAGCGGGATAGAGACCCAGTACTTC
CDR3: CASRSWTSGIETQYF

size: -
D: TRBD1
V: TRBV7-2
J: TRBJ1-2
length: 15
DNA: TGTGCCAGCAGCCCGGGACAGGGGGGCCTCTATGGCTACACCTTC
CDR3: CASSPGQGGLYGYTF

size: -
D: -
V: TRBV3-1
J: TRBJ1-3
length: 14
DNA: TGTGCCAGCAGCACCTGGGGCTCTGGAAACACCATATATTTT
CDR3: CASSTWGSGNTIYF

size: few
D: TRBD2
V: TRBV4-2
J: TRBJ2-1
length: 15
DNA: TGTGCCAGCAGCAAAGCGGGAGGGCCGTACAATGAGCAGTTCTTC
CDR3: CASSKAGGPYNEQFF

size: few
D: TRBD2
V: TRBV19
J: TRBJ2-5
length: 16
DNA: TGTGCCAGTAGTATGCGGGAGGAAGGGTTACAAGAGACCCAGTACTTC
CDR3: CASSMREEGLQETQYF

size: -
D: -
V: TRBV29-1
J: TRBJ2-1
length: 13
DNA: TGCAGCGTTGCAAACGGGCAATACAATGAGCAGTTCTTC
CDR3: CSVANGQYNEQFF

size: few
D: -
V: TRBV24-1
J: TRBJ2-1
length: 16
DNA: TGTGCCACCAGTGATTTTGGTGGGAGCTCCTACAATGAGCAGTTCTTC
CDR3: CATSDFGGSSYNEQFF

size: -
D: -
V: TRBV6-5
J: TRBJ2-5
length: 14
DNA: TGTGCCAGCAGTTACTTCGGAGGCGGGGAGACCCAGTACTTC
CDR3: CASSYFGGGETQYF

size: few
D: -
V: TRBV7-2
J: TRBJ2-5
length: 16
DNA: TGTGCCAGCAGCTCCGACGTGGGCAGAGCCTGGGAGACCCAGTACTTC
CDR3: CASSSDVGRAWETQYF

size: few
D: -
V: TRBV5-1
J: TRBJ2-1
length: 16
DNA: TGCGCCAGCAGCGCCGGGACACCGAGCTCCTACAATGAGCAGTTCTTC
CDR3: CASSAGTPSSYNEQFF

size: -
D: -
V: TRBV21-1
J: TRBJ2-4
length: 17
DNA: TGCGTCAGCAGCCAACCAACCCGACAGGGGTTGTTCCTTGTTCAGTACTTC
CDR3: CVSSQPTRQGLFLVQYF

size: -
D: -
V: TRBV6-2/TRBV6-3
J: TRBJ2-1
length: 14
DNA: TGTGCCAGCAGGGTACCGACAGTTTACAATGAGCAGTTCTTC
CDR3: CASRVPTVYNEQFF

size: once
D: -
V: TRBV3-1
J: TRBJ2-7
length: 14
DNA: TGTGCCAGCAGCCACCTCGGGGGTAGTTACGAGCAGTACTTC
CDR3: CASSHLGGSYEQYF

size: few
D: -
V: TRBV7-8
J: TRBJ2-3
length: 15
DNA: TGTGCCAGCAGCCCCAGCGTCACTAGCACAGATACGCAGTATTTT
CDR3: CASSPSVTSTDTQYF

size: few
D: TRBD2
V: TRBV6-1
J: TRBJ2-7
length: 15
DNA: TGTGCCAGCAGTGCCGGGACTAGCGGGACCTACGAGCAGTACTTC
CDR3: CASSAGTSGTYEQYF

size: -
D: TRBD2
V: TRBV6-2/TRBV6-3
J: TRBJ2-3
length: 18
DNA: TGTGCCAGCAGTTACTCACCTCGCTCTAGCGGGAGGAGGTATACGCAGTATTTT
CDR3: CASSYSPRSSGRRYTQYF

size: -
D: -
V: TRBV7-8
J: TRBJ2-5
length: 14
DNA: TGTGCCAGCAGCATGCTTGGAGTTGTGGAGACCCAGTACTTC
CDR3: CASSMLGVVETQYF

size: many
D: -
V: TRBV20-1
J: TRBJ2-3
length: 12
DNA: TGCAGTGCCAACCCGGAGTACGGTACGCAGTATTTT
CDR3: CSANPEYGTQYF

size: few
D: -
V: TRBV29-1
J: TRBJ2-5
length: 12
DNA: TGCAGCGCAAGCCAGAGGGTAGAGACCCAGTACTTC
CDR3: CSASQRVETQYF

size: -
D: TRBD2
V: TRBV19
J: TRBJ2-1
length: 15
DNA: TGTGCCAGTTGTGCGGGACTAGCGGAGTACAATGAGCAGTTCTTC
CDR3: CASCAGLAEYNEQFF

size: few
D: TRBD1
V: TRBV28
J: TRBJ2-3
length: 15
DNA: TGTGCCAGCAGTTCCACCCGGACAGGGGGTTATACGCAGTATTTT
CDR3: CASSSTRTGGYTQYF

size: few
D: -
V: TRBV14
J: TRBJ2-7
length: 16
DNA: TGTGCCAGCAGCCAAGCCACAGGGATCGGAGGCTACGAGCAGTACTTC
CDR3: CASSQATGIGGYEQYF

size: -
D: TRBD2
V: TRBV6-1
J: TRBJ2-2
length: 13
DNA: TGTGCCAGCACGGCGGGAGTTGCCGGGGAGCTGTTTTTT
CDR3: CASTAGVAGELFF

size: many
D: TRBD2
V: TRBV5-1
J: TRBJ2-1
length: 18
DNA: TGCGCCAGCAGCTTGGAAGGTAGCGGGAGTGCCTCCTACAATGAGCAGTTCTTC
CDR3: CASSLEGSGSASYNEQFF